The 7 T cell receptor beta chains in this list originate from one sample, sequenced in a study of CD8 T cells in ankylosing spondylitis. TCRdb processed the 5' RACE reads anew with MiXCR; each CDR3 protein has one entry. Here the sample spans approximately 220,000 distinct CDR3 sequences, 8% to 11% being singletons. Sample: blood, either unsorted or a sorted T cell fraction (not recorded which). The receptors were gathered from a male donor with ankylosing spondylitis or in good health (not recorded which).

In this sample, this clonotype turned up many times. This rearrangement joins TRBV20-1 to TRBJ2-2; D may be TRBD1 or TRBD2 (5 bases each). CDR1 DFQATT and CDR2 SNEGSKA come from the germline V gene (reference sequence). V was clipped by 2 bases and J by 4 bases, with 17 bases between them. The CDR3 consists of 16 residues. The CDR3 sequence is CSARSAGTAGTGELFF. As DNA, the CDR3 is TGCAGTGCTAGATCTGCCGGGACGGCGGGCACCGGGGAGCTGTTTTTT.

In this sample, this clonotype turned up many times. J is TRBJ2-2 and V is TRBV5-1, with 9 positions matching TRBD1. Losses at the gene ends were 4 bases for V and 7 bases for J; bases not matched to a gene: 8. Germline-derived CDR1 and CDR2 are SGHRS and YFSETQ. The CDR3 covers 15 residues. This chain's CDR3 is CASSTTGGAYGELFF. As DNA, the CDR3 is TGCGCCAGCAGCACCACAGGGGGCGCCTACGGGGAGCTGTTTTTT. The full variable domain, rest sourced from reference TRBV5-1 and TRBJ2-2, is KAGVTQTPRYLIKTRGQQVTLSCSPISGHRSVSWYQQTPGQGLQFLFEYFSETQRNKGNFPGRFSGRQFSNSRSEMNVSTLELGDSALYLCASSTTGGAYGELFFGEGSRLTVL.

This clonotype came up a few times. The chain joins TRBV7-9 to TRBJ1-2; TRBD1 aligns across 9 bases. The CDR3 extends over 14 amino acids. The V and J ends lost 5 bases and 8 bases, in that order; junction bases with no gene match: 9. Germline lookup yields CDR1 SEHNR and CDR2 FQNEAQ (reference sequence). CDR3 in DNA: TGTGCCAGCAGCCCCGGACAGGGGCATCAGGGCTACACCTTC. Translated, it gives CASSPGQGHQGYTF.

In this sample, this clonotype turned up many times. This CDR3 is CASSRMGKLFF. CDR3 nucleotide sequence: TGTGCCAGCAGTCGTATGGGGAAACTGTTTTTT. This chain joins TRBV12-3 or TRBV12-4 and TRBJ1-4; D unclear. The CDR3 sequence is 11 residues long. V lost 5 bases to trimming and J lost 11 bases, with 9 bases between them.

This clonotype was detected only once. The junction and the germline gene differ at one end; a read error may be behind it. J is TRBJ2-3 and V is TRBV14; TRBD2 agrees at 12 bases. Germline values: CDR1 SGHDN, CDR2 FVKESK. This CDR3 comprises 15 residues. As DNA, the CDR3 is TGTGCCGGCAGCGCACTAGCGGGGGGCGCAGATACGCAGTATTTT. This sequence encodes CAGSALAGGADTQYF.

The rearrangement joins TRBV20-1 to TRBJ2-7; 9 bases are a match to TRBD1. The length of the CDR3 is 15 residues. V trimming: 3 bases; J trimming: 5 bases; junction bases outside the gene matches: 11. Germline V gene lookup returns CDR1 DFQATT and CDR2 SNEGSKA (reference sequence). The CDR3: CSARDPGTGIDEQYF. The CDR3 DNA follows: TGCAGTGCTAGGGATCCCGGGACAGGGATCGACGAGCAGTACTTC.

Turning to this clonotype: A single base separates this from a much larger clone, so it may be a read error. Without the conserved terminal phenylalanine or tryptophan, this CDR3 likely stems from a read error. The chain carries TRBV14 and TRBJ1-2; D is perhaps TRBD1 (5 bases). V lost 4 bases and J 8 bases, leaving 14 bases between the germline ends. Germline values: CDR1 SGHDN, CDR2 FVKESK. The CDR3 totals 13 residues. The CDR3 sequence: CASSRQRDGGYTY. CDR3 nucleotides: TGTGCCAGCAGCCGCCAAAGGGACGGGGGCTACACCTAC.